Ten or more counts support the clone carrying this T cell receptor beta chain. The data are from a study of T cells in Graves' hyperthyroidism and ophthalmopathy. About 10 ml of fresh peripheral blood supplied the PBMCs. It was RNA transcripts that yielded the amplified TCR beta CDR3 regions. TCR CDR3 regions were first amplified by RT-PCR with HTBI primers. TCRdb ran MiXCR on the multiplex PCR reads and lists one entry per CDR3 protein. The sample gives 350,000 or so distinct CDR3 sequences, approximately 22% of which show up once; over 45% is in the top ten. The CDR3 runs to 15 residues. Germline-derived CDR1 and CDR2 are SGHTA and FQGNSA. Trimming pared 1 base from V and 2 bases from J, leaving 9 bases between.

The sequence derives from a woman between 50 and 59 years old with Graves' hyperthyroidism. Source material: blood. J is TRBJ2-1 and V is TRBV7-2; D not resolved. Here the CDR3 DNA reads TGTGCCAGCAGCTTAGTAGGATTTGCCTACAATGAGCAGTTCTTC. This gives the protein CASSLVGFAYNEQFF.